The clone carrying this T cell receptor (beta chain) showed up just once. Produced via immunoSEQ multiplex PCR; TCRdb's table is partial and in-frame only. The table shows 70,000 to 75,000 clones, with 94% occurring only once. This specimen comes from a study of control samples from healthy donors and cancer patients. CDR3 length: 13 residues. CDR1 and CDR2 (germline): ENHRY, SYGVKD. The V and J ends lost 4 bases and 7 bases respectively, with 11 bases between them. The sequence came from a young woman in good health. The gene calls are TRBV10-3 and TRBJ1-5; D is ambiguous. Sequencing used blood. CDR3 loop: CAISGVDGQPQHF. DNA for the CDR3: TGTGCCATCAGTGGTGTGGATGGCCAGCCCCAGCATTTT.